What follows are 25 T cell receptor beta chains derived from one specimen sequenced in a study of cytomegalovirus exposure and HLA in healthy donors. 13 Jbeta primers and 60 Vbeta primers were used for the PCR. The data were produced by immunoSEQ multiplex PCR, yet TCRdb's version contains in-frame clones alone and is incomplete. Among some 93,000 clones listed, less than 10% were seen once. Sequencing was carried out using PBMCs. Every receptor here comes from a man aged 50 to 60 in good health and CMV-seropositive.

Only a few counts were recorded for this clone. This chain uses TRBV4-3 with TRBJ2-7; TRBD1 agrees at 7 bases. V shed 4 bases and J 0 bases; nucleotides not matched to a gene: 6. In germline, CDR1 is LGHNA, CDR2 YSLEER. The CDR3 is 15 amino acids. The CDR3 here is CASSLDRDSSYEQYF. In DNA form, the CDR3 reads TGCGCCAGCAGCCTCGACAGGGACAGCTCCTACGAGCAGTACTTC.

J is TRBJ2-3 and V is TRBV5-1, with TRBD1 matching over 7 bases. With 2 bases clipped from V and 2 bases from J, the junction kept 8 bases outside the gene matches. The germline V gene encodes CDR1 SGHRS and CDR2 YFSETQ. The CDR3 runs 16 residues. Written as DNA, the CDR3 is TGCGCCAGCAGCTTAGACAGGGATAAAGCCACAGATACGCAGTATTTT. This sequence encodes CASSLDRDKATDTQYF.

Only a few counts were recorded for this clone. The chain has TRBV6-5 and TRBJ2-7; TRBD2 matches at 11 bases. The CDR3 has 15 amino acids. Trimming at V came to 1 base and at J to 7 bases, leaving 6 bases not matched to a gene. Germline V lookup: CDR1 MNHEY, CDR2 SVGAGI. This chain's CDR3 is CASSYLAGGLGEQYF. DNA for the CDR3: TGTGCCAGCAGTTACTTAGCGGGAGGGCTGGGGGAGCAGTACTTC.

This clone has more than one count but fewer than ten. The chain joins TRBV13 to TRBJ2-3, with D perhaps TRBD1 (6 bases). Germline CDR1 and CDR2: PRHDT and FYEKMQ (reference sequence). Trimming shortened V by 2 bases and J by 2 bases, and 17 bases separated the two germline ends. This CDR3 is 17 amino acids long. The CDR3 reads CASSLRAIGQSTDTQYF. The DNA of the CDR3 is TGTGCCAGCAGCTTAAGGGCTATTGGACAGTCCACAGATACGCAGTATTTT.

In this sample, this clone turned up a few times. The chain recombines TRBV5-1 with TRBJ2-7; TRBD2 matches 7 bases. Germline CDR1 SGHRS, CDR2 YFSETQ. V lost 4 bases and J lost 6; bases outside the gene matches: 13. The CDR3 spans 15 residues. CDR3 coding DNA: TGCGCCAGCAGCCTAAGGACTAGTCTGGTCTCCGAGCAGTACTTC. Encoded protein: CASSLRTSLVSEQYF.

The chain has TRBV7-2 and TRBJ2-4; 13 bases map to TRBD2. CDR3 size: 18 residues. Losses at the gene ends were 5 bases for V and 3 bases for J; bases not matched to a gene: 10. The V gene's germline CDR1 is SGHTA and CDR2 FQGNSA. The CDR3 spells CASSATRTSGSGKNIQYF. For the CDR3, the DNA is TGTGCCAGCAGCGCTACACGGACTAGCGGGAGTGGCAAAAACATTCAGTACTTC.

V usage is TRBV19 and J usage is TRBJ2-7; 13 nucleotides align to TRBD2. The junction had 10 bases not matched to a gene; V was cut back by 6 bases and J by 5 bases. Germline CDR1 LNHDA, CDR2 SQIVND (reference sequence). The CDR3 spans 16 residues. The CDR3 region is CASRRSGLAGSDEQYF. DNA of the CDR3: TGTGCCAGTAGGCGCTCGGGACTAGCGGGATCGGACGAGCAGTACTTC.

The chain has TRBV11-1 and TRBJ2-5; 7 bases match TRBD1. The CDR3 loop spans 13 amino acids. Germline trimming cut 3 bases from V and 4 bases from J; bases unmatched to any gene: 2. The V gene's germline CDR1 is SGHAT and CDR2 FQDESV (reference sequence). DNA for the CDR3: TGTGCCAGCAGCTTCGACAGGGCAGAGACCCAGTACTTC. Encoded protein: CASSFDRAETQYF.

The rearrangement uses TRBV7-2 and TRBJ2-1, with 9 bases lining up with TRBD2. The CDR3 loop spans 15 amino acids. V lost 4 bases and J lost 2; bases outside the gene matches: 3. Germline assignment: CDR1 SGHTA and CDR2 FQGNSA. CDR3 DNA sequence: TGTGCCAGCAGCTGGCTAGCGGGAACCTACAATGAGCAGTTCTTC. Protein sequence: CASSWLAGTYNEQFF.

As for this clone: The junction departs from the called germline gene at one end, perhaps through a read error. The chain is built from TRBV29-1 and TRBJ2-7; TRBD2 matches 7 bases. CDR3 size: 15 residues. CDR1 and CDR2 from the germline V gene are SQVTM and ANQGSEA. The CDR3, as DNA: TGCAGCGTGGGGGGAGGGACGCATGGGTCCTACGCGCAGTACTTC. This encodes CSVGGGTHGSYAQYF.

The rearrangement uses TRBV7-9 and TRBJ1-1, with TRBD1 identical over 7 bases. After removal of 11 bases from V and 1 base from J, the junction contained 16 bases not matched to a gene. Germline lookup yields CDR1 SEHNR and CDR2 FQNEAQ (reference sequence). The CDR3 contains 16 residues. The CDR3 sequence is CAAMWDSALGNTEAFF. DNA of the CDR3: TGTGCCGCTATGTGGGACAGCGCTCTCGGGAACACTGAAGCTTTCTTT.

V gene TRBV5-1 combines with J gene TRBJ1-1, with a tentative D call TRBD1 (6 bases). The germline V gene has CDR1 SGHRS and CDR2 YFSETQ. The CDR3 spans 15 residues. Trimming shortened V by 3 bases and J by 5 bases, and 17 bases separated the two germline ends. The CDR3 bases are TGCGCCAGCAGCTCCGGGGGCGGGGGGCGGACTGAAGCTTTCTTT. Translating gives CASSSGGGGRTEAFF.

V gene TRBV19 combines with J gene TRBJ2-1; TRBD2 might be the D (5 bases). CDR1 LNHDA and CDR2 SQIVND come from the germline V gene (reference sequence). The CDR3 contains 15 residues. Trimming left V 6 bases short and J 6 bases short, with 18 bases between. The CDR3 sequence is CASSPHGRKGNEQFF. DNA of the CDR3: TGTGCCAGTAGCCCCCATGGGAGAAAGGGCAATGAGCAGTTCTTC.

Only a few counts were recorded for this clone. V and J are TRBV27 and TRBJ2-7; 12 bases are a match to TRBD1. Germline CDR1 is MNHEY and CDR2 is SMNVEV (reference sequence). The junction had 7 bases not matched to a gene; V was cut back by 5 bases and J by 5 bases. CDR3 length: 15 residues. The CDR3 here is CASSARDRGPNEQYF. The CDR3 region has the DNA TGTGCCAGCAGTGCCCGGGACAGGGGGCCCAACGAGCAGTACTTC.

To note about this clone: The junction differs from germline at one of its ends, possibly a read error. The chain recombines TRBV7-7 with TRBJ2-1; 8 nucleotides align to TRBD1. From germline, CDR1 is SSHAT and CDR2 FNYEAQ (reference sequence). The CDR3 sequence is 15 residues long. CDR3 DNA sequence: TGTGCTAGCAGCCTTTCTGGACAGGGCTACAATGAGCAGTTCTTC. It yields the protein CASSLSGQGYNEQFF. Full variable domain (rest looked up from reference TRBV7-7 and TRBJ2-1): GAGVSQSPRYKVTKRGQDVTLRCDPISSHATLYWYQQALGQGPEFLTYFNYEAQPDKSGLPSDRFSAERPEGSISTLTIQRTEQRDSAMYRCASSLSGQGYNEQFFGPGTRLTVL.

This clone was observed a handful of times. This chain uses TRBV7-8 with TRBJ2-3; 9 positions agree with TRBD1. Germline V gene data show CDR1 as SGHVS and CDR2 as FQNEAQ. The CDR3 totals 13 residues. The V gene end was trimmed by 5 bases and the J gene end by 5 bases; junction bases not matched to a gene: 2. DNA for the CDR3: TGTGCCAGCAGCCGACAGGGGGAAGATACGCAGTATTTT. Its protein is CASSRQGEDTQYF.

CDR3 coding DNA: TGTGCCAGTAGTATTTTCGAGGAGGATGGCTACACCTTC. Protein product: CASSIFEEDGYTF. The rearrangement links TRBV19 to TRBJ1-2; D is undetermined. Trimming took 3 bases from V and 6 from J, leaving 11 bases between them. This CDR3 has 13 residues. CDR1 is LNHDA, CDR2 SQIVND, per germline (reference sequence).

This clone occurred a few times. The CDR3 loop is CASSQGRGGRVFF. CDR3 nucleotides: TGTGCCAGCAGCCAAGGGAGGGGAGGAAGGGTGTTTTTT. V is TRBV4-2 and J is TRBJ2-2, with a possible D match to TRBD2 (6 bases). V lost 1 base and J 15 bases, leaving 15 bases between the germline ends. This CDR3 comprises 13 residues. Germline V CDR1 and CDR2: LGHNA, YNFKEQ.

This clone was observed a few times. J is TRBJ2-7 and V is TRBV6-5; 8 bases fit TRBD2. Germline CDR1 reads MNHEY; CDR2 reads SVGAGI. The V segment lost 7 bases and the J segment 6 bases; nucleotides outside the gene matches: 11. The CDR3 loop spans 14 amino acids. For the CDR3, the DNA is TGTGCCAGCAACCGTGGACTAGCATTGGGCGAGCAGTACTTC. Protein sequence: CASNRGLALGEQYF.

This clone has only a few counts. This chain uses TRBV6-5 with TRBJ1-2; D not resolved. This CDR3 is 13 amino acids long. Trimming took 6 bases from V and 2 from J, leaving 10 bases between them. The germline CDR1 and CDR2 sequences are MNHEY and SVGAGI. CDR3 DNA sequence: TGTGCCAGCAGCCTAACAGAAAACTATGGCTACACCTTC. As protein: CASSLTENYGYTF.

This clone was observed a handful of times. This sequence joins TRBV7-9 and TRBJ2-5, with D perhaps TRBD1 (5 bases). Germline-derived CDR1 and CDR2 are SEHNR and FQNEAQ (reference sequence). This CDR3 region has 14 residues. V was shortened by 2 bases and J by 6 bases, with 13 bases between the two germline ends. CDR3 protein: CASSLNQGDKTQYF. CDR3 nucleotides: TGTGCCAGCAGCTTAAACCAGGGCGACAAGACCCAGTACTTC.

This clone was seen a handful of times. The chain is built from TRBV2 and TRBJ1-1; D is possibly TRBD1 (6 bases). This CDR3 has 13 amino acids. Trimming left V 8 bases short and J 4 bases short, with 14 bases between. Germline lookup yields CDR1 SNHLY and CDR2 FYNNEI. CDR3 residues: CASGSGAITEAFF. CDR3 DNA: TGTGCCAGCGGGTCAGGGGCCATCACTGAAGCTTTCTTT.

This clone was seen a few times. The genes are TRBV7-3 and TRBJ2-2, with a possible D match to TRBD1 (6 bases). Looked up from germline, CDR1 is SGHTA and CDR2 is FQGTGA. With 6 bases removed from V and 7 bases from J, the gap between germline ends came to 18 bases. The CDR3 totals 15 residues. CDR3: CASSLLGAQSGELFF. CDR3 in DNA: TGTGCCAGCAGTCTCCTGGGGGCGCAAAGCGGGGAGCTGTTTTTT.

The V and J genes are TRBV9 and TRBJ2-3, with D maybe TRBD1 (6 bases). V was pared by 1 base and J by 6 bases, with 6 bases between. CDR1 and CDR2 (germline): SGDLS, YYNGEE. This CDR3 is 12 amino acids long. CDR3 residues: CASSVTGDTQYF. The CDR3 bases are TGTGCCAGCAGCGTAACAGGGGATACGCAGTATTTT.

V usage is TRBV18 and J usage is TRBJ1-1; D gene unclear. V gave up 6 bases and J gave up 3 bases, with 11 bases separating them. The length of the CDR3 is 13 residues. CDR1 is KGHSH and CDR2 is LQKENI in the germline V gene. The DNA of the CDR3 is TGTGCCAGCTCCCGAGGGAGGGACACTGAAGCTTTCTTT. Protein: CASSRGRDTEAFF. Full variable domain (remainder filled in from reference TRBV18 and TRBJ1-1): NAGVMQNPRHLVRRRGQEARLRCSPMKGHSHVYWYRQLPEEGLKFMVYLQKENIIDESGMPKERFSAEFPKEGPSILRIQQVVRGDSAAYFCASSRGRDTEAFFGQGTRLTVV.